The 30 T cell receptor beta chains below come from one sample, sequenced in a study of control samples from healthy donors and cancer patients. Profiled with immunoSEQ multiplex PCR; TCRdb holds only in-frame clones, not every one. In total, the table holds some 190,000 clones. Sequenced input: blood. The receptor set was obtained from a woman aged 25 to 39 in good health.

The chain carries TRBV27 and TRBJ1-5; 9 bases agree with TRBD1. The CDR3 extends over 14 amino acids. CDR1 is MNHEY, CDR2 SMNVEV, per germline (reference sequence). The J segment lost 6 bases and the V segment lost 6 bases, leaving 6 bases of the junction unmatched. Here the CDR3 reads CASRPQGAFQPQHF. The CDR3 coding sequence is TGTGCCAGCAGGCCACAGGGGGCATTTCAGCCCCAGCATTTT.

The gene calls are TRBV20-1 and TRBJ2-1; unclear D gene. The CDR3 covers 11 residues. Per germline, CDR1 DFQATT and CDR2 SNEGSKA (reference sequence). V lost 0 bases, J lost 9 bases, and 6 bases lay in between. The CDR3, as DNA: TGCAGTGCTAGAGAAGCTCGTGAGCAGTTCTTC. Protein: CSAREAREQFF.

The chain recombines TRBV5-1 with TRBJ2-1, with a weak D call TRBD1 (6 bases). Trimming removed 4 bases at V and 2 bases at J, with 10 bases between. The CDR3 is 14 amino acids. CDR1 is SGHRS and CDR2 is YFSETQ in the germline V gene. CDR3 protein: CASSPGQTYNEQFF. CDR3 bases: TGCGCCAGCAGCCCCGGACAGACCTACAATGAGCAGTTCTTC.

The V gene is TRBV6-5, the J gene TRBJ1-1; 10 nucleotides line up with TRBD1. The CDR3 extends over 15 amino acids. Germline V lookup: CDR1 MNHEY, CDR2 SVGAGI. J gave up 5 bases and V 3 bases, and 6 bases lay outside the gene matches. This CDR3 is CASSYGTGERTEAFF. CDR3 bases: TGTGCCAGCAGTTATGGGACAGGGGAGAGGACTGAAGCTTTCTTT.

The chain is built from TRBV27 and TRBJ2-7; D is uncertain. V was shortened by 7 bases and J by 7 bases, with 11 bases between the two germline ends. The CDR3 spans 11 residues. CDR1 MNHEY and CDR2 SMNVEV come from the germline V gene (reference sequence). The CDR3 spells CASTSGWEQYF. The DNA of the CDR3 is TGTGCCAGCACGAGTGGCTGGGAGCAGTACTTC.

The CDR3 region is CASSLGGSGNTIYF. For the CDR3, the DNA is TGTGCCAGCAGCTTAGGGGGCTCTGGAAACACCATATATTTT. The genes are TRBV7-2 and TRBJ1-3; D not resolved. CDR3 length: 14 residues. Deletions cut 1 base from V and 0 bases from J, with 4 bases between. From germline, CDR1 is SGHTA and CDR2 FQGNSA.

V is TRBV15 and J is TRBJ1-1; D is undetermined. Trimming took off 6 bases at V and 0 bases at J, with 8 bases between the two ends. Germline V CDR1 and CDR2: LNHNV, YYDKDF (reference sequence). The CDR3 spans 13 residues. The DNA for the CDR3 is TGTGCCACCAGTCAAGATATGAACACTGAAGCTTTCTTT. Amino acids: CATSQDMNTEAFF.

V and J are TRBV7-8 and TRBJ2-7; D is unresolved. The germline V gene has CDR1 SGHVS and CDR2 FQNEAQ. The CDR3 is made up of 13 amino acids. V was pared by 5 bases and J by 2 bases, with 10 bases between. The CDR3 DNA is TGTGCCAGCAGCCGCGAGATCACCTACGAGCAGTACTTC. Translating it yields CASSREITYEQYF.

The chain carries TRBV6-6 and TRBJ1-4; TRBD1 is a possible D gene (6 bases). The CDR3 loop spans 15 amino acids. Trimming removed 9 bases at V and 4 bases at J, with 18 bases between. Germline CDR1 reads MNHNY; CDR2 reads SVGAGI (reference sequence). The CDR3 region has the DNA TGTGCCAGTAACCGGGGACAACCACGTAATGAAAAACTGTTTTTT. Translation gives CASNRGQPRNEKLFF.

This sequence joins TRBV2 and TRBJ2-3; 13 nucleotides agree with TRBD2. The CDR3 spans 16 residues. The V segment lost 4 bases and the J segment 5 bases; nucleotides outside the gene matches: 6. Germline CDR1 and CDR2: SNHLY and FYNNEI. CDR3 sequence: CASSVTSGGAGDTQYF. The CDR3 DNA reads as TGTGCCAGCAGTGTAACTAGCGGGGGGGCGGGAGATACGCAGTATTTT.

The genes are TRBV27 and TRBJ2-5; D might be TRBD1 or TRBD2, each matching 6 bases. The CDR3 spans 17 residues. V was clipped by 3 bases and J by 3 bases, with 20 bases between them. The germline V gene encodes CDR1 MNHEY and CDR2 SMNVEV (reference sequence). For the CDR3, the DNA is TGTGCCAGCAGTTTCATCCAGTTCAGGGGACTGGAAGAGACCCAGTACTTC. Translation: CASSFIQFRGLEETQYF.

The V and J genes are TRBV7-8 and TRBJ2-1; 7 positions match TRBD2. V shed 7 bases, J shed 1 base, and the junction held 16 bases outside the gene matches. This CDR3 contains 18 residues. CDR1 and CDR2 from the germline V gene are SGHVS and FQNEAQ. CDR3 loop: CASTIPRGGGTSYNEQFF. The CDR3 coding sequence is TGTGCCAGCACCATTCCCCGAGGCGGGGGAACGTCCTACAATGAGCAGTTCTTC.

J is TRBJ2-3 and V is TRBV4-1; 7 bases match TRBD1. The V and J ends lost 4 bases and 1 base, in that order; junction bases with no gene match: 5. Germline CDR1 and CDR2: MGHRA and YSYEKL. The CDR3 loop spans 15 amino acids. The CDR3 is CASSLRQGGTDTQYF. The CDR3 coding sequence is TGCGCCAGCAGCCTTCGACAGGGAGGCACAGATACGCAGTATTTT.

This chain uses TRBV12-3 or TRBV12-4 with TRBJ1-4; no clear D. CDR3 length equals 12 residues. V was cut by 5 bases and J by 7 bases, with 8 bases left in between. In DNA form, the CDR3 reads TGTGCCAGCAGTCCCGATGTTGAAAAACTGTTTTTT. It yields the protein CASSPDVEKLFF.

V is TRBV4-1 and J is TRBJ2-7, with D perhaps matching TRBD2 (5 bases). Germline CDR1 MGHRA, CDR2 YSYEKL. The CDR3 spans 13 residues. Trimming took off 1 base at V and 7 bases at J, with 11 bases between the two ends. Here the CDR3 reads CASSQGISGEQYF. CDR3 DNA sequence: TGCGCCAGCAGCCAAGGGATTTCGGGGGAGCAGTACTTC.

Here the CDR3 reads CASSQAGREGQPQHF. The CDR3 DNA reads TGTGCCAGCAGCCAAGCGGGTAGGGAAGGCCAGCCCCAGCATTTT. The rearrangement links TRBV3-1 (or the pseudogene TRBV3-2) to TRBJ1-5, with D hard to call. Trimming took 1 base from V and 7 from J, leaving 14 bases between them. This CDR3 spans 15 amino acids. CDR1 LGHDT and CDR2 YNNKEL come from the germline V gene (reference sequence).

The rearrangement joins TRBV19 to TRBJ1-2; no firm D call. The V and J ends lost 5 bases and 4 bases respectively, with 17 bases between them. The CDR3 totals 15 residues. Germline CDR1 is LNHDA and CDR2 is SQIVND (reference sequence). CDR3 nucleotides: TGTGCCAGTAGTCCGGACGCCCTCTTGAGCTATGGCTACACCTTC. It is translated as CASSPDALLSYGYTF.

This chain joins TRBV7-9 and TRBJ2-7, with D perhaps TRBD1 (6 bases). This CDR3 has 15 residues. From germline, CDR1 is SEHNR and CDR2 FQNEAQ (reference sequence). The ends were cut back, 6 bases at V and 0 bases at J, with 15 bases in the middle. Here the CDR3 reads CASRPPQGSSYEQYF. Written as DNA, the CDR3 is TGTGCCAGCAGACCTCCACAGGGTAGCTCCTACGAGCAGTACTTC.

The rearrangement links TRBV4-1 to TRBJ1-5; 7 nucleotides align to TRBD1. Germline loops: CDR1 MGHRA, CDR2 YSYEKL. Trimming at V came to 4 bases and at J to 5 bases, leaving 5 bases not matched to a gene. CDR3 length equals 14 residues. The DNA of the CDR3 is TGCGCCAGCAGCCCCATCGACAGGGATCAGCCCCAGCATTTT. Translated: CASSPIDRDQPQHF.

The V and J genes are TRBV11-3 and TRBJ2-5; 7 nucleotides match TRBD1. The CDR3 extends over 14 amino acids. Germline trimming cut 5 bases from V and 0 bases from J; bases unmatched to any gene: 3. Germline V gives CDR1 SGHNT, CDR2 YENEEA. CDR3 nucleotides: TGTGCCAGCAGCCCCACAGGGGACCAAGAGACCCAGTACTTC. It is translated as CASSPTGDQETQYF.

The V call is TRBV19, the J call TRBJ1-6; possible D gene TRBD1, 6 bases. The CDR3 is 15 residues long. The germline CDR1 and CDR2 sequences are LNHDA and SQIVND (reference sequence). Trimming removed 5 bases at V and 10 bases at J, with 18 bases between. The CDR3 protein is CASSPTQGGGSPLHF. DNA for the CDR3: TGTGCCAGTAGTCCAACACAGGGTGGTGGATCACCCCTCCACTTT.

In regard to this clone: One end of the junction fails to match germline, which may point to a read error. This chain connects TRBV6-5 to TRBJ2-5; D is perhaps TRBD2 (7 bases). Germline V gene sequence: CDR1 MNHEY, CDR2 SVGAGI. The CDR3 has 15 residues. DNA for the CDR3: TGTGCCAGCAGTTACTCACAGGGAGGGGTAGAGGCCCAGTACTTC. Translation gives CASSYSQGGVEAQYF.

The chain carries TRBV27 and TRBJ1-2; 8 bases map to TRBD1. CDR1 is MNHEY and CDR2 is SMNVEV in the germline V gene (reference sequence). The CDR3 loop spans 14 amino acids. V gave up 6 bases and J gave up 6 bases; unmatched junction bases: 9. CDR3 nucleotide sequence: TGTGCCAGCAGGTCTCCGACAGGGGCGGATGGCTACACCTTC. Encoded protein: CASRSPTGADGYTF.

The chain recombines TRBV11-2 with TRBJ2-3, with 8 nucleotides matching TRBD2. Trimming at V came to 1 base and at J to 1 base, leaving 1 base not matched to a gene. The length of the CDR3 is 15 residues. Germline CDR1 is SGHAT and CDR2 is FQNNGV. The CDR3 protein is CASSLVSGGTDTQYF. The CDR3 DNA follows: TGTGCCAGCAGCTTAGTTAGCGGGGGCACAGATACGCAGTATTTT.

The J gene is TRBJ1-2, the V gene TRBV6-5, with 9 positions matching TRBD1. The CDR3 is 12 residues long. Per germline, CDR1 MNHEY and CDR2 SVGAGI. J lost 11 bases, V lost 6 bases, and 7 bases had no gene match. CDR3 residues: CASSLQGAVYTF. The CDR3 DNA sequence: TGTGCCAGCAGCCTACAGGGGGCTGTATACACCTTC.

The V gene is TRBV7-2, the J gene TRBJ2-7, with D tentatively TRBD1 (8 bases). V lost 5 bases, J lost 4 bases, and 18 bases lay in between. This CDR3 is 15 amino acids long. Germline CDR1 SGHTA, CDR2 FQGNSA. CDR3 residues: CASSPPGGQDYEQYF. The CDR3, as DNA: TGTGCCAGCAGCCCCCCGGGGGGACAGGATTACGAGCAGTACTTC.

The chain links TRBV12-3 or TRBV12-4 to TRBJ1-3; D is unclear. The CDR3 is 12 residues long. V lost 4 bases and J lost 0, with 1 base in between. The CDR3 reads CASSYSGNTIYF. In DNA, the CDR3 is TGTGCCAGCAGTTACTCTGGAAACACCATATATTTT.

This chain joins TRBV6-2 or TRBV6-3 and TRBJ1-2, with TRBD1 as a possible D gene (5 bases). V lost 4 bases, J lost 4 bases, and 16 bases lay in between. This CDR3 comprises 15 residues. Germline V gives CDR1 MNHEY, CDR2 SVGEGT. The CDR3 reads CASSSPSTASYGYTF. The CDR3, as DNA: TGTGCCAGCAGTTCTCCTTCGACAGCCAGCTATGGCTACACCTTC.

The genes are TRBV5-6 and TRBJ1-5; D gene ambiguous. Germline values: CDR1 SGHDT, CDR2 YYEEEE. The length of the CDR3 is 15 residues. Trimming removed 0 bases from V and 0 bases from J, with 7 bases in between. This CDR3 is CASSLASNSNQPQHF. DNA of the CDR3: TGTGCCAGCAGCTTGGCTAGTAATAGCAATCAGCCCCAGCATTTT.

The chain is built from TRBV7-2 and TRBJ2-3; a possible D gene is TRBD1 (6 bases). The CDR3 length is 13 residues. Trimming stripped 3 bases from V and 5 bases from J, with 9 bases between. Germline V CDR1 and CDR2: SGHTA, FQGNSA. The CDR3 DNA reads TGTGCCAGCAGCTTCTTACAGGGAGATACGCAGTATTTT. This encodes CASSFLQGDTQYF.